This T cell receptor beta chain was captured by sequencing in a study of T-cell reconstitution after alpha-beta-depleted transplantation in children. The study's findings and limits: Surviving recipient T cells and thymic progenitors accounted for the high day-60 TCRbeta diversity observed in some patients. T-cell counts and diversity were attributed mostly to newly produced T cells one year after transplant.

This CDR3 has 18 residues. Trimming left V 1 base short and J 3 bases short, with 22 bases between. Unique molecular identifiers tagged the TCRbeta library. Via MiXCR, TCRdb re-called the PCR reads, giving one row per CDR3 protein. The sample has 450,000 to 600,000 distinct CDR3 sequences; 10% to 15% are singletons. This clonotype was counted between two and nine times. Its antigen is currently unknown. The gene calls are TRBV12-3 or TRBV12-4 and TRBJ2-7; D is undetermined. This receptor was taken from a male patient under 18 who had a stem cell transplant for acute myeloid leukemia, so the T cells may come from the graft donor. Source: PBMCs, mostly from graft donor cells, taken 360 days after TCRalphabeta/CD19-depleted stem cell transplant. In nucleotides, the CDR3 is TGTGCCAGCAGTTTAGAGGTTTTGGGCAGTCCTTTATTCTACGAGCAGTACTTC. This codes for CASSLEVLGSPLFYEQYF.